This passage covers 18 T cell receptor beta chains from one sample sequenced in a study of blood T cell repertoires in COVID-19. Some clones are missing from TCRdb's copy, which holds only in-frame ones; the method was immunoSEQ multiplex PCR. The sample holds hundreds of thousands of clones; around 87% are singletons and the top ten take 2.3%. Sequencing used peripheral blood. The receptors were gathered from an older woman with COVID-19, enrolled during active disease.

The CDR3 spells CASSRLERAGELFF. The DNA for the CDR3 is TGTGCCAGCAGCCGCTTGGAGAGGGCCGGGGAGCTGTTTTTT. The genes are TRBV7-8 and TRBJ2-2; D may be TRBD2 (5 bases). The CDR3 contains 14 residues. Germline CDR1 and CDR2: SGHVS and FQNEAQ. V shed 5 bases and J shed 6 bases, with 13 bases lying between them.

This clone was counted once. This chain connects TRBV10-3 to TRBJ2-1; 15 bases align to TRBD2. Germline trimming cut 11 bases from V and 5 bases from J; bases unmatched to any gene: 7. CDR1 ENHRY and CDR2 SYGVKD come from the germline V gene. The CDR3 totals 15 residues. The CDR3: CAVGTSGGWDNEQFF. The CDR3 region has the DNA TGTGCCGTCGGGACTAGCGGGGGGTGGGACAATGAGCAGTTCTTC.

This clone was counted between two and nine times. This chain uses TRBV15 with TRBJ2-3; 7 bases line up with TRBD1. Trimming removed 4 bases from V and 4 bases from J; junction bases left unmatched: 11. The CDR3 consists of 16 residues. Germline V gives CDR1 LNHNV, CDR2 YYDKDF (reference sequence). Here the CDR3 DNA reads TGTGCCACCAGCATCCCCAGGGGGAAAGCGGCAGATACGCAGTATTTT. It translates to CATSIPRGKAADTQYF.

The chain recombines TRBV5-1 with TRBJ2-7; D might be TRBD2 (7 bases). Germline V lookup: CDR1 SGHRS, CDR2 YFSETQ. This CDR3 contains 14 residues. V was cut by 5 bases and J by 3 bases, with 15 bases left in between. The CDR3 is CASREGGTDYEQYF. CDR3 sequence (DNA): TGCGCCAGCAGGGAGGGGGGGACCGACTACGAGCAGTACTTC. Supplemented by reference TRBV5-1 and TRBJ2-7, the full variable domain reads KAGVTQTPRYLIKTRGQQVTLSCSPISGHRSVSWYQQTPGQGLQFLFEYFSETQRNKGNFPGRFSGRQFSNSRSEMNVSTLELGDSALYLCASREGGTDYEQYFGPGTRLTVT.

The chain combines TRBV7-2 with TRBJ2-1; 13 bases agree with TRBD2. V lost 1 base, J lost 8 bases, and 2 bases stayed unmatched. The germline V gene has CDR1 SGHTA and CDR2 FQGNSA. The CDR3 runs to 15 residues. This chain's CDR3 is CASSLELAGGYEQFF. CDR3 nucleotides: TGTGCCAGCAGCTTAGAACTAGCGGGGGGGTATGAGCAGTTCTTC.

The rearrangement links TRBV6-5 to TRBJ2-2; 8 positions match TRBD2. Germline assignment: CDR1 MNHEY and CDR2 SVGAGI. With V trimmed by 6 bases and J by 2 bases, 5 bases remained unmatched. This CDR3 spans 15 amino acids. CDR3 amino acids: CASSGGAINTGELFF. The CDR3, as DNA: TGTGCCAGCAGCGGGGGGGCCATTAACACCGGGGAGCTGTTTTTT.

The V and J genes are TRBV30 and TRBJ1-4; D is unresolved. The ends were cut back, 1 base at V and 5 bases at J, with 8 bases in the middle. The germline CDR1 and CDR2 sequences are GTSNPN and SVGIG (reference sequence). The CDR3 consists of 13 residues. CDR3 DNA: TGTGCCTGGAGTGACAATTTAAATGAAAAACTGTTTTTT. This gives the protein CAWSDNLNEKLFF.

The chain joins TRBV28 to TRBJ2-3; maybe TRBD2 (6 bases). V was shortened by 4 bases and J by 3 bases, with 20 bases between the two germline ends. This CDR3 comprises 17 residues. Germline V lookup: CDR1 MDHEN, CDR2 SYDVKM. In DNA form, the CDR3 reads TGTGCCAGCAGTTCCCTTCTAGCGTCTGAGTGGACAGATACGCAGTATTTT. Residues: CASSSLLASEWTDTQYF.

V gene TRBV25-1 combines with J gene TRBJ2-2; TRBD2 might be the D (6 bases). V was cut by 1 base and J by 3 bases, with 6 bases left in between. The CDR3 loop spans 14 amino acids. Germline values: CDR1 MGHDK, CDR2 SYGVNS. CDR3 DNA: TGTGCCAGCAGTGAATTAGCGGACACCGGGGAGCTGTTTTTT. Translation: CASSELADTGELFF. Filled out from reference TRBV25-1 and TRBJ2-2, the complete variable domain reads EADIYQTPRYLVIGTGKKITLECSQTMGHDKMYWYQQDPGMELHLIHYSYGVNSTEKGDLSSESTVSRIRTEHFPLTLESARPSHTSQYLCASSELADTGELFFGEGSRLTVL.

The sample holds one count of this clone. V usage is TRBV6-5 and J usage is TRBJ2-7, with 14 bases fitting TRBD2. The V and J ends lost 6 bases and 9 bases, in that order; junction bases with no gene match: 10. This CDR3 region has 15 residues. CDR1 is MNHEY and CDR2 is SVGAGI in the germline V gene. In DNA form, the CDR3 reads TGTGCCAGCAGGACCCCCGGGACTAGCGGGGGCAGGCAGTACTTC. Its translation is CASRTPGTSGGRQYF.

The chain has TRBV7-8 and TRBJ2-7; 7 nucleotides line up with TRBD1. The CDR3 consists of 15 residues. Per the germline V gene, CDR1 is SGHVS and CDR2 is FQNEAQ. J lost 0 bases, V lost 6 bases, and 8 bases had no gene match. CDR3 sequence reads: CASRELTGDSYEQYF. The CDR3 DNA reads TGTGCCAGCAGAGAGCTAACAGGGGACTCCTACGAGCAGTACTTC.

This chain joins TRBV3-1 (or the pseudogene TRBV3-2) and TRBJ2-3; D is perhaps TRBD1 (5 bases). From germline, CDR1 is LGHDT and CDR2 YNNKEL (reference sequence). V lost 3 bases, J lost 6 bases, and 10 bases lay in between. CDR3 size: 13 residues. The CDR3 DNA is TGTGCCAGCAGCCATCAGGGTGGTGATACGCAGTATTTT. Translation gives CASSHQGGDTQYF.

V gene TRBV5-1 combines with J gene TRBJ2-5; 10 nucleotides match TRBD2. V trimming: 1 base; J trimming: 5 bases; junction bases outside the gene matches: 8. The CDR3 contains 16 residues. Per the germline V gene, CDR1 is SGHRS and CDR2 is YFSETQ. The CDR3 sequence is CASSLQAGGCGETQYF. CDR3 coding DNA: TGCGCCAGCAGCTTGCAAGCGGGGGGGTGCGGGGAGACCCAGTACTTC.

The gene calls are TRBV6-5 and TRBJ2-7; possible D gene TRBD1, 6 bases. This CDR3 contains 11 residues. In germline, CDR1 is MNHEY, CDR2 SVGAGI. V lost 6 bases to trimming and J lost 6 bases, with 9 bases between them. The CDR3, as DNA: TGTGCCAGCAGGCGAGGGGGCGAGCAGTACTTC. Translating it yields CASRRGGEQYF.

The genes are TRBV3-1 (or the pseudogene TRBV3-2) and TRBJ2-2, with 9 bases lining up with TRBD2. There are 15 residues in the CDR3. Trimming took 1 base from V and 5 from J; bases not matched to a gene: 2. Germline values: CDR1 LGHDT, CDR2 YNNKEL (reference sequence). The DNA for the CDR3 is TGTGCCAGCAGCCAAGTGCTAGCGGGGACCGGGGAGCTGTTTTTT. Translated, it gives CASSQVLAGTGELFF.

The J gene is TRBJ1-2, the V gene TRBV7-9; 10 nucleotides agree with TRBD1. V shed 5 bases and J 4 bases; nucleotides not matched to a gene: 13. Germline V gene lookup returns CDR1 SEHNR and CDR2 FQNEAQ (reference sequence). CDR3 length: 17 amino acids. The CDR3 nucleotides read TGTGCCAGCAGCGCCCCGGGACAGGGGATCCCAGGCTATGGCTACACCTTC. Its protein product is CASSAPGQGIPGYGYTF.

V gene TRBV6-5 combines with J gene TRBJ1-2; possible D gene TRBD1, 5 bases. V was shortened by 0 bases and J by 6 bases, with 11 bases between the two germline ends. The CDR3 sequence is 14 residues long. Germline CDR1 and CDR2: MNHEY and SVGAGI. The CDR3 DNA reads TGTGCCAGCAGTTACTCCCGCAGGGCGGATGGCTACACCTTC. Amino acids: CASSYSRRADGYTF.

The chain has TRBV29-1 and TRBJ1-1; D uncertain. Germline-derived CDR1 and CDR2 are SQVTM and ANQGSEA. V was clipped by 5 bases and J by 3 bases, with 13 bases between them. CDR3 length equals 13 residues. Here the CDR3 DNA reads TGCAGCGTTCCTGAGGTACGAGACACTGAAGCTTTCTTT. Its protein product is CSVPEVRDTEAFF.